The clone carrying this T cell receptor beta chain was detected once. Antigen: not known. The data originate from a study of blood T cells in healthy people across ages. Each sample yielded at least 6 micrograms of PBMC total RNA. The ends lost 4 bases at V and 5 bases at J; junction bases unmatched: 8. This CDR3 is built from 14 residues. CDR1 is SQVTM, CDR2 ANQGSEA, per germline. With a J-beta primer mix and a sample-barcoded 5' primer, a second PCR ran roughly 6 to 12 cycles. MiXCR was run by TCRdb on the 5' RACE reads, yielding one entry per CDR3 protein. The sample lists about 1.8 million distinct CDR3 sequences; roughly 49% were seen once. Study-wide results and caveats: TCR beta diversity, measured per million T cells, fell in a roughly linear way with age.

This sequence was found in a middle-aged woman in good health. The sequencing input was blood. The gene calls are TRBV29-1 and TRBJ1-1, with 9 bases matching TRBD1. CDR3 protein: CSVGTGGPLTEAFF. DNA for the CDR3: TGCAGCGTTGGAACAGGGGGCCCTCTGACTGAAGCTTTCTTT.